These 18 T cell receptor beta chains came from one sample sequenced in a study of blood T cell repertoires in COVID-19. The table came from immunoSEQ multiplex PCR; TCRdb's copy has only in-frame clones and leaves some out. The sample includes approximately 280,000 clones, around 85% of them seen just once. Sequences were obtained from peripheral blood. Receptor source: a man aged 45-65 years with active or convalescent COVID-19.

This clone has a single count. The V and J genes are TRBV19 and TRBJ1-2; D is unresolved. Germline assignment: CDR1 LNHDA and CDR2 SQIVND (reference sequence). The CDR3 spans 15 residues. V was trimmed by 9 bases and J by 2 bases, leaving 19 bases between them. This CDR3 is CASRRDIRINYGYTF. The CDR3 bases are TGTGCCAGCCGACGTGACATAAGAATAAACTATGGCTACACCTTC.

This chain links TRBV30 with TRBJ2-7; D perhaps matches TRBD1 (7 bases). V was pared by 5 bases and J by 7 bases, with 12 bases between. This CDR3 is built from 11 residues. Germline V gene data show CDR1 as GTSNPN and CDR2 as SVGIG (reference sequence). The CDR3 spells CAWDSGGEQYF. The CDR3 region has the DNA TGTGCCTGGGACTCAGGGGGGGAGCAGTACTTC.

CDR3 loop: CASSLSFAGRPLYGYTF. The CDR3 bases are TGTGCCAGCAGCTTAAGCTTTGCGGGACGACCTCTCTATGGCTACACCTTC. This chain links TRBV7-2 with TRBJ1-2, with D maybe TRBD1 (5 bases). The germline CDR1 and CDR2 sequences are SGHTA and FQGNSA. The V gene lost 2 bases and the J gene lost 4 bases, with 20 bases spanning the gap. The CDR3 spans 17 residues.

The chain's CDR3 is CASTPRGNTEAFF. In DNA form, the CDR3 reads TGTGCCAGCACCCCACGAGGGAACACTGAAGCTTTCTTT. V usage is TRBV2 and J usage is TRBJ1-1; no reliable D call. Germline V gene lookup returns CDR1 SNHLY and CDR2 FYNNEI. V was pared by 7 bases and J by 1 base, with 10 bases between. CDR3 size: 13 residues.

This chain joins TRBV18 and TRBJ2-7; 10 nucleotides agree with TRBD1. Germline V gene lookup returns CDR1 KGHSH and CDR2 LQKENI. This CDR3 has 17 residues. V trimming: 6 bases; J trimming: 3 bases; junction bases outside the gene matches: 14. The CDR3, as DNA: TGTGCCAGCTCTTTGCGCCCCCGGGACAGGGGCCTCTACGAGCAGTACTTC. Residues: CASSLRPRDRGLYEQYF.

This clone appeared once. The chain carries TRBV12-3 or TRBV12-4 and TRBJ1-5; D remains unclear. V was shortened by 1 base and J by 6 bases, with 7 bases between the two germline ends. The CDR3 extends over 13 amino acids. The CDR3 protein is CASSLEAGQPQHF. CDR3 DNA sequence: TGTGCCAGCAGTTTAGAGGCGGGTCAGCCCCAGCATTTT.

The genes are TRBV3-1 (or the pseudogene TRBV3-2) and TRBJ2-5; 11 bases fit TRBD2. This CDR3 has 16 amino acids. The germline CDR1 and CDR2 sequences are LGHDT and YNNKEL (reference sequence). Trimming cost V 0 bases and J 4 bases; bases outside gene matches: 4. CDR3 DNA: TGTGCCAGCAGCCAAGACGGCGGACTAGCGGGAGAGACCCAGTACTTC. Protein product: CASSQDGGLAGETQYF.

V gene TRBV2 combines with J gene TRBJ1-5; D is ambiguous. The CDR3 spans 14 residues. CDR1 and CDR2 (germline): SNHLY, FYNNEI. V lost 2 bases and J 5 bases, leaving 10 bases between the germline ends. The CDR3 coding sequence is TGTGCCAGCAGTGAAAGTGGGGAGGATCAGCCCCAGCATTTT. It codes for CASSESGEDQPQHF. Full variable domain (rest looked up from reference TRBV2 and TRBJ1-5): EPEVTQTPSHQVTQMGQEVILRCVPISNHLYFYWYRQILGQKVEFLVSFYNNEISEKSEIFDDQFSVERPDGSNFTLKIRSTKLEDSAMYFCASSESGEDQPQHFGDGTRLSIL.

The rearrangement joins TRBV30 to TRBJ2-1; the D gene is possibly TRBD2 (5 bases). The germline CDR1 and CDR2 sequences are GTSNPN and SVGIG (reference sequence). Trimming removed 1 base from V and 11 bases from J, with 9 bases in between. CDR3 length: 11 amino acids. CDR3 coding DNA: TGTGCCTGGAGTGCACTAGATCAGCAGTTCTTC. Encoded protein: CAWSALDQQFF. The full variable domain, in which reference TRBV30 and TRBJ2-1 provide the parts outside the CDR3, is SQTIHQWPATLVQPVGSPLSLECTVEGTSNPNLYWYRQAAGRGLQLLFYSVGIGQISSEVPQNLSASRPQDRQFILSSKKLLLSDSGFYLCAWSALDQQFFGPGTRLTVL.

The V gene is TRBV7-6, the J gene TRBJ2-7; 7 nucleotides agree with TRBD1. Germline V gene sequence: CDR1 SGHVS, CDR2 FNYEAQ. V lost 1 base to trimming and J lost 4 bases; unmatched junction nucleotides: 7. This CDR3 spans 15 amino acids. Here the CDR3 reads CASSLGGDSTYEQYF. In nucleotides, the CDR3 is TGTGCCAGCAGCTTAGGTGGGGACAGCACATACGAGCAGTACTTC.

CDR3 residues: CASSPLPVSEQYF. The CDR3 coding sequence is TGTGCCAGCAGCCCTCTCCCCGTGAGCGAGCAGTACTTC. J is TRBJ2-7 and V is TRBV3-1 (or the pseudogene TRBV3-2); D not resolved. CDR1 and CDR2 from the germline V gene are LGHDT and YNNKEL (reference sequence). V was trimmed by 4 bases and J by 6 bases, leaving 13 bases between them. The CDR3 has 13 residues.

The chain uses TRBV5-4 and TRBJ2-1; the D is unclear. CDR1 and CDR2 (germline): SGHNT, YYREEE (reference sequence). CDR3 length: 14 residues. Trimming stripped 0 bases from V and 4 bases from J, with 8 bases between. The CDR3 region has the DNA TGTGCCAGCAGCTTGGATGGAGCGTACAATGAGCAGTTCTTC. It yields the protein CASSLDGAYNEQFF. The whole variable domain, filled in from reference TRBV5-4 and TRBJ2-1, reads ETGVTQSPTHLIKTRGQQVTLRCSSQSGHNTVSWYQQALGQGPQFIFQYYREEENGRGNFPPRFSGLQFPNYSSELNVNALELDDSALYLCASSLDGAYNEQFFGPGTRLTVL.

The chain couples TRBV7-9 to TRBJ1-3; no clear D. V gave up 5 bases and J gave up 4 bases, with 18 bases separating them. The CDR3 spans 16 residues. Germline CDR1 SEHNR, CDR2 FQNEAQ (reference sequence). CDR3 DNA: TGTGCCAGCAGCGCCCCTCGGAGCTGGTCGGGAAACACCATATATTTT. Residues: CASSAPRSWSGNTIYF. Together with reference TRBV7-9 and TRBJ1-3, the CDR3 gives the full variable domain: DTGVSQNPRHKITKRGQNVTFRCDPISEHNRLYWYRQTLGQGPEFLTYFQNEAQLEKSRLLSDRFSAERPKGSFSTLEIQRTEQGDSAMYLCASSAPRSWSGNTIYFGEGSWLTVV.

V gene TRBV6-1 combines with J gene TRBJ1-1; D unresolved. The V gene lost 0 bases and the J gene lost 1 base, with 6 bases spanning the gap. Germline CDR1 MNHNS, CDR2 SASEGT. The CDR3 consists of 14 residues. This CDR3 reads CASSEALGNTEAFF. CDR3 coding DNA: TGTGCCAGCAGTGAAGCTCTCGGGAACACTGAAGCTTTCTTT.

The CDR3 nucleotides are TGTGCCAGCAGCCCCCCGTCTGGGGCCAACGTCCTGACTTTC. Protein sequence: CASSPPSGANVLTF. This chain uses TRBV28 with TRBJ2-6; no clear D. Germline values: CDR1 MDHEN, CDR2 SYDVKM. The germline V and J ends were trimmed by 6 bases and 1 base, with 7 bases remaining between them. The CDR3 is made up of 14 amino acids.

The CDR3: CASSRRGAYEQYF. DNA for the CDR3: TGTGCCAGCAGCCGGCGGGGGGCCTACGAGCAGTACTTC. This rearrangement joins TRBV3-1 (or the pseudogene TRBV3-2) to TRBJ2-7, with 8 bases aligning to TRBD2. The germline CDR1 and CDR2 sequences are LGHDT and YNNKEL (reference sequence). Trimming cost V 4 bases and J 2 bases; bases outside gene matches: 1. The CDR3 length is 13 residues.

This clone was counted once. V usage is TRBV18 and J usage is TRBJ2-5; unclear D gene. The V and J ends lost 6 bases and 2 bases respectively, with 10 bases between them. Germline V gives CDR1 KGHSH, CDR2 LQKENI. The CDR3 covers 13 residues. The CDR3 protein is CASSKDIQETQYF. The CDR3 region has the DNA TGTGCCAGCTCTAAAGACATACAAGAGACCCAGTACTTC.

The chain links TRBV24-1 to TRBJ1-6; 9 bases map to TRBD1. The CDR3 runs 15 residues. Per the germline V gene, CDR1 is KGHDR and CDR2 is SFDVKD. Unmatched junction bases numbered 8, after V lost 8 bases and J lost 7 bases. The CDR3 loop reads CATTPPGQGNSPLHF. The CDR3, as DNA: TGTGCCACCACACCGCCGGGACAGGGCAATTCACCCCTCCACTTT.